The T cell receptor beta chain described here comes from a study of identical twins. This CDR3 is built from 13 residues. Trimming cost V 4 bases and J 6 bases, with 11 bases left between them. Germline lookup yields CDR1 MNHEY and CDR2 SMNVEV (reference sequence). In this sample, this clonotype turned up many times. MiXCR was run by TCRdb on the 5' RACE reads, yielding one entry per CDR3 protein. Of more than 650,000 distinct CDR3 sequences detected, 5.5% to 6.5% appear once; the ten largest clones hold under 2%. The source is a man in his late teens or twenties in good health. The sample comprised naive T cells sorted from blood. The J gene is TRBJ2-3, the V gene TRBV27, with D tentatively TRBD1 (5 bases). Here the CDR3 DNA reads TGTGCCAGCAGTTCAAGGGGTCGGGATACGCAGTATTTT. Translating it yields CASSSRGRDTQYF.